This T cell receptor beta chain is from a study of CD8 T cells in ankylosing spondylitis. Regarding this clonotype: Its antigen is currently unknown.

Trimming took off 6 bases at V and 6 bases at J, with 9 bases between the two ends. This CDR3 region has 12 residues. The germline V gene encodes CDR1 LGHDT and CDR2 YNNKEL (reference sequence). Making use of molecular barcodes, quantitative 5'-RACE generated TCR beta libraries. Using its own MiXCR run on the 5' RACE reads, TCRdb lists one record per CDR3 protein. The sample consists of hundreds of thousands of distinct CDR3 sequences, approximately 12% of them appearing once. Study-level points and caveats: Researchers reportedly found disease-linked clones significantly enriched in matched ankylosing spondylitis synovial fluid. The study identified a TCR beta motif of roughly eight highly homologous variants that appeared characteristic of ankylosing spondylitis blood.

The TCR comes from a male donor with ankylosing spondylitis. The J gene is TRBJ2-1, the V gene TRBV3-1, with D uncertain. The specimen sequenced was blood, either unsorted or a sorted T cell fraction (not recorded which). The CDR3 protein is CASSRMGNEQFF. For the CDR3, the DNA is TGTGCCAGCAGTCGTATGGGCAATGAGCAGTTCTTC.